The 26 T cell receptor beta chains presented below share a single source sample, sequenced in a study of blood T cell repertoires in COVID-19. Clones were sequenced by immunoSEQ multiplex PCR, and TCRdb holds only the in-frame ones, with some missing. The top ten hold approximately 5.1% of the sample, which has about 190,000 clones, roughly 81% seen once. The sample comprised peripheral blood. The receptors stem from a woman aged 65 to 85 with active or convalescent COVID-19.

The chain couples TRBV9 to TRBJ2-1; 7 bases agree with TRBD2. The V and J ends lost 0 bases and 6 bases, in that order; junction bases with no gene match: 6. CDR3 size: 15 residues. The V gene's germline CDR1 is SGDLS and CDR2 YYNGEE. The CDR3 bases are TGTGCCAGCAGCGTAGCGGCCGGGAGGTCCAATGAGCAGTTCTTC. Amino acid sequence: CASSVAAGRSNEQFF.

CDR3 region: CASSEEDRVNQPQHF. The CDR3 nucleotides read TGTGCCAGCAGTGAAGAGGACAGGGTGAATCAGCCCCAGCATTTT. The rearrangement joins TRBV6-1 to TRBJ1-5; 8 bases map to TRBD1. Germline assignment: CDR1 MNHNS and CDR2 SASEGT. This CDR3 region has 15 residues. V was clipped by 1 base and J by 4 bases; unmatched bases: 3.

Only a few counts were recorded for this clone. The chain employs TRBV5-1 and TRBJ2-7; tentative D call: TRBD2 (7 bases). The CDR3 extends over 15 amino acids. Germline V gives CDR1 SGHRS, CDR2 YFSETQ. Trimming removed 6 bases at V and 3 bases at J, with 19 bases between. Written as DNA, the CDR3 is TGCGCCAGCACCCCTAGGGGGGGGGCGCTCTACGAGCAGTACTTC. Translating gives CASTPRGGALYEQYF.

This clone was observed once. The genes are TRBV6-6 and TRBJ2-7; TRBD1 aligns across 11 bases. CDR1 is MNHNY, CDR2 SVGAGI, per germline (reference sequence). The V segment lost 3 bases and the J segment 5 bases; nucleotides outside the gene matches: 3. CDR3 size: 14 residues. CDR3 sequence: CASSYVGQGDEQYF. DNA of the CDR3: TGTGCCAGCAGTTATGTGGGACAGGGGGACGAGCAGTACTTC.

Here the CDR3 reads CASYDFGSRGDNEQFF. DNA for the CDR3: TGTGCCTCGTACGATTTTGGGTCCCGGGGGGACAATGAGCAGTTCTTC. The rearrangement joins TRBV10-3 to TRBJ2-1; TRBD2 agrees at 7 bases. The germline CDR1 and CDR2 sequences are ENHRY and SYGVKD. The CDR3 consists of 16 residues. J gave up 5 bases and V 11 bases, and 18 bases lay outside the gene matches.

CDR3 DNA: TGTGCCAGCAGCGTGGAGACTGCATACAATGAGCAGTTCTTC. Translating it yields CASSVETAYNEQFF. The chain combines TRBV9 with TRBJ2-1; D is undetermined. V lost 2 bases and J lost 4, with 10 bases in between. The CDR3 has 14 amino acids. Germline values: CDR1 SGDLS, CDR2 YYNGEE.

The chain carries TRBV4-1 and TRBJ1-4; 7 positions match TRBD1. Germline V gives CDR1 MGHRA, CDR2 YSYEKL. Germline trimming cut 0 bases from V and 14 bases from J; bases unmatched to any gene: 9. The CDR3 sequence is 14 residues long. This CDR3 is CASSQDMRMTGLFF. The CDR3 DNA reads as TGCGCCAGCAGCCAAGATATGAGAATGACAGGGCTGTTTTTT.

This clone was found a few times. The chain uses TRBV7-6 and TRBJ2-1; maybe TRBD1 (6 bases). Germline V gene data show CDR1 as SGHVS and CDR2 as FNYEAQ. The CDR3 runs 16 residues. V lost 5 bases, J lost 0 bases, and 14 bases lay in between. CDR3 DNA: TGTGCCAGCAGCGGTTCAGGGGTCAGCTCCTACAATGAGCAGTTCTTC. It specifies CASSGSGVSSYNEQFF.

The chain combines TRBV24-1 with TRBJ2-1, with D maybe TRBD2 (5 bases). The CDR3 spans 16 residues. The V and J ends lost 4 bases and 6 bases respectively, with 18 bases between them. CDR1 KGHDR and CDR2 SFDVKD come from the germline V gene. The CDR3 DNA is TGTGCCACCAGTGAAAGCGGACCAAAACCCATCAATGAGCAGTTCTTC. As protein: CATSESGPKPINEQFF.

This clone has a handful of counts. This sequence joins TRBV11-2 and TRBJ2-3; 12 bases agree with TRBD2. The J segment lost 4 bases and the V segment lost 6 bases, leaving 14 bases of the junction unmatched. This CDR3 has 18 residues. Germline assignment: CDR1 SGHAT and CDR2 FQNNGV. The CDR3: CASRTRLAGEGRADTQYF. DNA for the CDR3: TGTGCCAGCAGAACCCGACTAGCGGGAGAGGGGAGGGCAGATACGCAGTATTTT.

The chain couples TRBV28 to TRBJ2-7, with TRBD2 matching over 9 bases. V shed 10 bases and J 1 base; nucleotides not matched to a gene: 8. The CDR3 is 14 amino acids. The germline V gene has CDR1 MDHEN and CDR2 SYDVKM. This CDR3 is CATLRGGGSYEQYF. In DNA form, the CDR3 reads TGTGCCACCCTACGCGGGGGGGGTTCCTACGAGCAGTACTTC. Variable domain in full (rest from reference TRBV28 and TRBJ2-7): DVKVTQSSRYLVKRTGEKVFLECVQDMDHENMFWYRQDPGLGLRLIYFSYDVKMKEKGDIPEGYSVSREKKERFSLILESASTNQTSMYLCATLRGGGSYEQYFGPGTRLTVT.

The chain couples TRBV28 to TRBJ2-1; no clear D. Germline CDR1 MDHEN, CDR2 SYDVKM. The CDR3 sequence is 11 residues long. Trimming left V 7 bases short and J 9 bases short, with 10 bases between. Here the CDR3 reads CASKTAREQFF. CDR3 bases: TGTGCCAGCAAAACAGCCCGTGAGCAGTTCTTC.

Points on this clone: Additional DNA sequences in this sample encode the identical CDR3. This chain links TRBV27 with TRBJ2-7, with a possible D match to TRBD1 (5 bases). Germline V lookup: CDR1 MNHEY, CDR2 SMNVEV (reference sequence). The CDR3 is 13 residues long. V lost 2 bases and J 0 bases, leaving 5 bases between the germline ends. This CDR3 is CASSLGASYEQYF. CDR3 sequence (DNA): TGTGCCAGCAGTTTAGGGGCCTCCTACGAGCAGTACTTC.

The CDR3 DNA reads TGTGCCAGCAGTCGGGAGCAGGCGGGCAATCAGCCCCAGCATTTT. It yields the protein CASSREQAGNQPQHF. The chain is built from TRBV6-2 or TRBV6-3 and TRBJ1-5; D not resolved. Trimming left V 5 bases short and J 2 bases short, with 13 bases between. CDR1 is MNHEY, CDR2 SVGEGT, per germline. This CDR3 comprises 15 residues.

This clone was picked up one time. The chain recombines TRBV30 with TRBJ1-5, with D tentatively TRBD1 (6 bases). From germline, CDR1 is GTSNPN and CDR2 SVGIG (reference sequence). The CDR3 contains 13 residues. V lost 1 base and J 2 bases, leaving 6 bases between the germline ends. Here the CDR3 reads CAWSGQGNQPQHF. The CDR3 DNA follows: TGTGCCTGGAGTGGACAGGGCAATCAGCCCCAGCATTTT.

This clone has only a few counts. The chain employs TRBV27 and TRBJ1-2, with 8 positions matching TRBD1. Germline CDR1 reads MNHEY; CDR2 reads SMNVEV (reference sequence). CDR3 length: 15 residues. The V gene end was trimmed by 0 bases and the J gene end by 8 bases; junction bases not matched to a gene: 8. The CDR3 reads CASSLSRTGISGYTF. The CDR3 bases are TGTGCCAGCAGTTTATCGCGGACAGGGATCTCCGGCTACACCTTC.

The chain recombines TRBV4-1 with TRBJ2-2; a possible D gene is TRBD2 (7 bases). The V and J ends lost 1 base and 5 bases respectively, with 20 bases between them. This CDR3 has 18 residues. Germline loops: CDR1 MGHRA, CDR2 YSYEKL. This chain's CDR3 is CASSQVWGASGTTGELFF. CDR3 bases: TGCGCCAGCAGCCAAGTTTGGGGGGCTAGCGGTACTACCGGGGAGCTGTTTTTT.

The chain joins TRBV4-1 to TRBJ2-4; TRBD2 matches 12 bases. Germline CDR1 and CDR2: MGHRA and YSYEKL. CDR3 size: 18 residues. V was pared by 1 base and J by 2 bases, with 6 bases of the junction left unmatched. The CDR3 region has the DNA TGCGCCAGCAGCCAAGGCACCCTAGCGGGAGGGACCAAAAACATTCAGTACTTC. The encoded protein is CASSQGTLAGGTKNIQYF.

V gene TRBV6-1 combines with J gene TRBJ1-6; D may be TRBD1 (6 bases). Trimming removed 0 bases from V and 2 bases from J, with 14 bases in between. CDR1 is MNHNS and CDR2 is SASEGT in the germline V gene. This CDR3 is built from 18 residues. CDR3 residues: CASSEAGQGFTYNSPLHF. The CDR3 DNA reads TGTGCCAGCAGTGAAGCGGGTCAGGGGTTCACCTATAATTCACCCCTCCACTTT.

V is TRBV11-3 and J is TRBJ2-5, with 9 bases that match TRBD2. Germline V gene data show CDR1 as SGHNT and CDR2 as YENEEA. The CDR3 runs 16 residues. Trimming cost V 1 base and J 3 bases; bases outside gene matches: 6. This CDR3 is CASSLGVAGEEETQYF. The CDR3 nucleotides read TGTGCCAGCAGCTTAGGAGTAGCGGGAGAAGAAGAGACCCAGTACTTC.

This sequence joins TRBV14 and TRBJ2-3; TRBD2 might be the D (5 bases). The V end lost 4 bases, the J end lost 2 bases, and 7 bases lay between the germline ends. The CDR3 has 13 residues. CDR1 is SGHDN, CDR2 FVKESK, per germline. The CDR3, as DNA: TGTGCCAGCAGCCGACTACCCACAGATACGCAGTATTTT. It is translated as CASSRLPTDTQYF.

This chain's CDR3 is CASRATSGSSGGELFF. CDR3 nucleotide sequence: TGTGCCAGCAGAGCGACTAGCGGGAGTAGTGGCGGGGAGCTGTTTTTT. The chain has TRBV6-4 and TRBJ2-2, with TRBD2 matching over 12 bases. Per the germline V gene, CDR1 is MRHNA and CDR2 is SNTAGT. The CDR3 spans 16 residues. J lost 7 bases, V lost 6 bases, and 9 bases had no gene match.

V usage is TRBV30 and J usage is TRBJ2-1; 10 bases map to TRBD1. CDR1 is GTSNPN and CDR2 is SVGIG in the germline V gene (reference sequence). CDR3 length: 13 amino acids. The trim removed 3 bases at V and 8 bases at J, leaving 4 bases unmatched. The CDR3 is CAWSPGQGYEQFF. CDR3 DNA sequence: TGTGCCTGGAGCCCGGGACAGGGGTATGAGCAGTTCTTC.

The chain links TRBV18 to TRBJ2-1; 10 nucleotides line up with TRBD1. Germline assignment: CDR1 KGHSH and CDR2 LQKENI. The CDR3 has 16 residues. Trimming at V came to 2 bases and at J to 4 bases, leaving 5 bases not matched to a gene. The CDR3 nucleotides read TGTGCCAGCTCACCAGGGGACAGGGGACTATACAATGAGCAGTTCTTC. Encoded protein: CASSPGDRGLYNEQFF.

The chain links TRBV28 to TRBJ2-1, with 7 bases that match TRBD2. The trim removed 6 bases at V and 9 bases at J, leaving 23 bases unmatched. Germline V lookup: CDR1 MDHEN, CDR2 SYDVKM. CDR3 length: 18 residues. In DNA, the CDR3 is TGTGCCAGCAGCTCCCCCCAGGGACCCGGGAGGTTATGGGGTGAGCAGTTCTTC. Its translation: CASSSPQGPGRLWGEQFF.

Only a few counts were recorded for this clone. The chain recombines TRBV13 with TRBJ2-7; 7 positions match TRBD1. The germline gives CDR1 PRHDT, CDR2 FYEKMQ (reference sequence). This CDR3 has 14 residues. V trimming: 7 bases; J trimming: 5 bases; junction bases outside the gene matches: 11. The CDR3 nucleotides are TGTGCCAGCAAAAATACAGGGGATCTGCACGAGCAGTACTTC. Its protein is CASKNTGDLHEQYF.